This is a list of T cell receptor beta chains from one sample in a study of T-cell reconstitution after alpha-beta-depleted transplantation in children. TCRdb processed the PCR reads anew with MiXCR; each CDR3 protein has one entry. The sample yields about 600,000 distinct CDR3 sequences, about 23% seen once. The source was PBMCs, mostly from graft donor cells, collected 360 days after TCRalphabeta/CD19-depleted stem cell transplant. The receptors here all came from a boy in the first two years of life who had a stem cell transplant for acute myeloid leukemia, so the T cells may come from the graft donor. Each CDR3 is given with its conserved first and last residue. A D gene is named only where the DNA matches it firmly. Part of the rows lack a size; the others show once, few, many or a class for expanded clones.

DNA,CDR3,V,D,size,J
TGTGCCAGCAGCCCTGAGACAGGAAATTCCTATGGCTACACCTTC,CASSPETGNSYGYTF,TRBV7-2,.,.,TRBJ1-2
TGTGCCAGCAGCTTACCCACCGGGGGCCAAGAGACCCAGTACTTC,CASSLPTGGQETQYF,TRBV11-3,.,many,TRBJ2-5
TGCGCCAGCAGAAGTAGCGGGGGGGCCGAGGAGCAGTTCTTC,CASRSSGGAEEQFF,TRBV5-1,TRBD2,.,TRBJ2-1
TGTGCCAGCAGTCCAAGGACTAGCGGGGGACATGGAGATACGCAGTATTTT,CASSPRTSGGHGDTQYF,TRBV12-3/TRBV12-4,TRBD2,few,TRBJ2-3
TGTGCCAGCAGCTTATTTGGGAGTAACACTGAAGCTTTCTTT,CASSLFGSNTEAFF,TRBV7-9,.,many,TRBJ1-1
TGTGCCAGCACCCCCGCGGGGGGTGCCGGGGCCAACGTCCTGACTTTC,CASTPAGGAGANVLTF,TRBV5-6,TRBD2,.,TRBJ2-6
TGTGCCAGCAGCTTTATAGGAGGTCAGAGCACAGATACGCAGTATTTT,CASSFIGGQSTDTQYF,TRBV7-9,.,.,TRBJ2-3
TGTGCCAGCAGTTACACCACGGACCCCAGCTACAATGAGCAGTTCTTC,CASSYTTDPSYNEQFF,TRBV6-5,.,.,TRBJ2-1
TGTGCCAGCAGCCTTCCGGAAGGAAACACCGGGGAGCTGTTTTTT,CASSLPEGNTGELFF,TRBV28,.,.,TRBJ2-2
TGTGCCAGCAGTTACGATTCGACAGGGGATCCAGAGACCCAGTACTTC,CASSYDSTGDPETQYF,TRBV6-5,TRBD1,few,TRBJ2-5
TGCAGTGCTAACCCAGGAAGGGAAGCTTTCTTT,CSANPGREAFF,TRBV20-1,.,few,TRBJ1-1
TGCAGTGCTAGAGTGGGCCAGGGGGCTTTTCGTTCTGGGGCCAACGTCCTGACTTTC,CSARVGQGAFRSGANVLTF,TRBV20-1,TRBD1,few,TRBJ2-6
TGTGCCAGCAGCCCTGCATCTGGCGGGGGGGCCCGGCAAGAGACCCAGTACTTC,CASSPASGGGARQETQYF,TRBV11-2,TRBD2,many,TRBJ2-5
TGTGCCAGCAGTTGGGCCATGGGGGGGATCAATCAGCCCCAGCATTTT,CASSWAMGGINQPQHF,TRBV12-3/TRBV12-4,.,few,TRBJ1-5
TGCAGTGCTAGAGATCTATTTCCGCTCGGGTCCCTCCACTTT,CSARDLFPLGSLHF,TRBV20-1,.,many,TRBJ1-6
TGCAGTGCCGGCATGGACAGGGCGGTACATCTCCAAGAGACCCAGTACTTC,CSAGMDRAVHLQETQYF,TRBV20-1,TRBD1,.,TRBJ2-5
TGTGCCAGCAGCCCGCCCACAGATACGCAGTATTTT,CASSPPTDTQYF,TRBV7-9,.,many,TRBJ2-3
TGTGCCAGTAGTATGGGAGACGGCCGCACTGAAGCTTTCTTT,CASSMGDGRTEAFF,TRBV19,.,few,TRBJ1-1
TGTGCCAGCAGCCAAGTTGTACGACTAGGTACGCAGTATTTT,CASSQVVRLGTQYF,TRBV14,.,.,TRBJ2-3
TGTGCCAGCAGCCAAGTGGCCGGAAACACCATATATTTT,CASSQVAGNTIYF,TRBV14,.,many,TRBJ1-3
TGTGCCAGCGGAATGGCCTTCGAACAGTACTTC,CASGMAFEQYF,TRBV12-3/TRBV12-4,.,many,TRBJ2-7
TGCAGCGTTGCTAGCGGGGGATTTAGCTCCTACAATGAGCAGTTCTTC,CSVASGGFSSYNEQFF,TRBV29-1,TRBD2,many,TRBJ2-1
TGTGCCAGCAGCCAAATATCTGGAAACACCATATATTTT,CASSQISGNTIYF,TRBV3-1,.,many,TRBJ1-3
TGTGCCACCAGTGCGGGGGGCGCGTACGAGCAGTACTTC,CATSAGGAYEQYF,TRBV24-1,.,few,TRBJ2-7
TGCAGTGCTAGAGTTGCGGGGGGGGACAATGAGCAGTTCTTC,CSARVAGGDNEQFF,TRBV20-1,TRBD2,many,TRBJ2-1
TGTGCCAGCAGTTTTTGGTTGGGGATTTCACCCCTCCACTTT,CASSFWLGISPLHF,TRBV12-3/TRBV12-4,.,many,TRBJ1-6
TGTGCCACGAACAGGGATTCCTACGAGCAGTACTTC,CATNRDSYEQYF,TRBV7-9,.,.,TRBJ2-7
TGTGCCAGCAGTTCTGACTACCCCACAGATACGCAGTATTTT,CASSSDYPTDTQYF,TRBV6-5,.,few,TRBJ2-3
TGTGCCACCAGCAGAAAACCATTCACAGATACGCAGTATTTT,CATSRKPFTDTQYF,TRBV15,.,.,TRBJ2-3
TGTGCCAGCAGCCAAGAGGGGGGCAGAGAGCAAGAGACCCAGTACTTC,CASSQEGGREQETQYF,TRBV4-2,.,.,TRBJ2-5
TGTGCCAGCAGCTTCTCGACAGCCGGGACGAGCGAGCAGTACTTC,CASSFSTAGTSEQYF,TRBV7-2,.,.,TRBJ2-7
TGCAGTGCTAGAGAAAATCCCCCGGGTGAGCAGTTCTTC,CSARENPPGEQFF,TRBV20-1,.,many,TRBJ2-1
TGCAGTGCTAAACTAGCGGAGAGCTCCTACAATGAGCAGTTCTTC,CSAKLAESSYNEQFF,TRBV20-1,TRBD2,many,TRBJ2-1
TGTGCCAGCACTGACAACCAAGAGACCCAGTACTTC,CASTDNQETQYF,TRBV2,.,.,TRBJ2-5
TGTGCCACCAGTGATACCGGGACAGGGGTAACAGATACGCAGTATTTT,CATSDTGTGVTDTQYF,TRBV24-1,TRBD1,few,TRBJ2-3
TGCGCCAGCAGCCGGGACAGTCACCAAGAGACCCAGTACTTC,CASSRDSHQETQYF,TRBV5-1,TRBD1,few,TRBJ2-5
TGTGCCAGCAGCCCAGGGACAGGGAGTTTGAACACCGGGGAGCTGTTTTTT,CASSPGTGSLNTGELFF,TRBV3-1,TRBD1,few,TRBJ2-2
TGCAGTGCTAGACCGGGACCTATGACCGGGGAGCTGTTTTTT,CSARPGPMTGELFF,TRBV20-1,.,few,TRBJ2-2
TGTGCCAGCGGAGAGCTTTTGAGCAATCAGCCCCAGCATTTT,CASGELLSNQPQHF,TRBV6-2/TRBV6-3,.,once,TRBJ1-5
TGTGCCAGCAGCTTAGACCGCAGGGGTTACGAGCAGTACTTC,CASSLDRRGYEQYF,TRBV11-2,.,.,TRBJ2-7
TGTGCCAGCGGTAGACGGACTATTAATGAAAAACTGTTTTTT,CASGRRTINEKLFF,TRBV21-1,.,few,TRBJ1-4